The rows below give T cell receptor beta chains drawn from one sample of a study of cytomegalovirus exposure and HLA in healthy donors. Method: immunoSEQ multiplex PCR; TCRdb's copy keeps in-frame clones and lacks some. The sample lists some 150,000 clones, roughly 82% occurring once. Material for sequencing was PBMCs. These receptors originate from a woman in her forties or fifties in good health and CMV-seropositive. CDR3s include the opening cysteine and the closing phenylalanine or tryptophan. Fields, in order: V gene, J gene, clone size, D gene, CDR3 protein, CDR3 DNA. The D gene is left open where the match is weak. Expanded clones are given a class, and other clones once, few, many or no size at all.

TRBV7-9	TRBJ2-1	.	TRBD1	CSSSLIKVGQGENEQFF	TGTTCCAGCAGCTTAATTAAGGTCGGACAGGGAGAGAATGAGCAGTTCTTC
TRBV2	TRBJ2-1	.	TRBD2	CASSGRLAGPNNEQFF	TGTGCCAGCAGTGGCCGACTAGCGGGGCCGAACAATGAGCAGTTCTTC
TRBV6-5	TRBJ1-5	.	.	CASSALGPRGPQHF	TGTGCCAGCAGTGCACTGGGCCCGCGGGGGCCCCAGCATTTT
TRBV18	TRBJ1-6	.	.	CASSPDGQSLRNSPLHF	TGTGCCAGCTCACCCGACGGACAGAGCTTACGGAATTCACCCCTCCACTTT
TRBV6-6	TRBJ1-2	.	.	CASSQGLGGYTF	TGTGCCAGCAGCCAGGGTCTGGGCGGCTACACCTTC
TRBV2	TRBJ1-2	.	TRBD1	CASKQGNNYGYTF	TGTGCCAGCAAACAGGGGAATAACTATGGCTACACCTTC
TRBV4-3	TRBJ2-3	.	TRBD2	CASSQGAGTSFVGTQYF	TGCGCCAGCAGCCAAGGAGCCGGGACTAGCTTTGTGGGTACGCAGTATTTT
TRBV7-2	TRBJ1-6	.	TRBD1	CASSSGTGTGNSPLHF	TGTGCCAGCAGCTCAGGAACCGGGACAGGGAATTCACCCCTCCACTTT
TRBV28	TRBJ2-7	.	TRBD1	CASSSTGTDSYEQYF	TGTGCCAGCAGTTCAACCGGGACAGACTCCTACGAGCAGTACTTC
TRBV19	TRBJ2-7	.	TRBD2	CASSSLGLAGGGEQYF	TGTGCCAGTAGTTCCCTAGGGCTAGCGGGGGGCGGCGAGCAGTACTTC
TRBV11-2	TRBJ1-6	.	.	CASSYRGNSPLHF	TGTGCCAGCAGCTACCGAGGGAATTCACCCCTCCACTTT
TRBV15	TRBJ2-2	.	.	CATSRPQGSGELFF	TGTGCCACCAGCAGACCCCAGGGTTCTGGGGAGCTGTTTTTT
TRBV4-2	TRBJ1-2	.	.	CASSQDLDWSYGYTF	TGTGCCAGCAGCCAAGACCTGGACTGGAGCTATGGCTACACCTTC
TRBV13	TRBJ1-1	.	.	CASSPPGSMNTEAFF	TGTGCCAGCAGCCCCCCGGGATCTATGAACACTGAAGCTTTCTTT
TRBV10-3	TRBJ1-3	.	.	CAISGDISGNTIYF	TGTGCCATCAGTGGCGACATCTCTGGAAACACCATATATTTT
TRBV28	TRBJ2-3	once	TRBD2	CASSLYGTSGGLYTQYF	TGTGCCAGCAGTTTATACGGGACTAGCGGGGGGCTATATACGCAGTATTTT
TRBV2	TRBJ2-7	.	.	CATTEQEYEQYF	TGTGCCACAACCGAACAGGAATACGAGCAGTACTTC
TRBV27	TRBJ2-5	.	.	CASSAHLSPETQYF	TGTGCCAGCAGTGCCCACTTGAGTCCGGAGACCCAGTACTTC
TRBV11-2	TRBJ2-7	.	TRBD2	CASSSSGTSAYEQYF	TGTGCCAGCAGCTCATCCGGGACTAGCGCCTACGAGCAGTACTTC
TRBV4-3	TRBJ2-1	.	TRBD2	CASSHFKRGPYNEQFF	TGCGCCAGCAGCCATTTTAAGCGGGGGCCCTACAATGAGCAGTTCTTC
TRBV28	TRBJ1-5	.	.	CASSQLNQPQHF	TGTGCCAGCAGTCAACTCAATCAGCCCCAGCATTTT
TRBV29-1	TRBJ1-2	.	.	CSVGDTGYTF	TGCAGCGTTGGGGACACAGGCTACACCTTC
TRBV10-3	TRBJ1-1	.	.	CAISESRGDTEAFF	TGTGCCATCAGTGAGTCGCGAGGAGACACTGAAGCTTTCTTT
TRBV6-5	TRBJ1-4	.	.	CASSWGGPLNEELFF	TGTGCCAGCAGTTGGGGAGGGCCTCTTAATGAAGAACTGTTTTTT
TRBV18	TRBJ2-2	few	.	CASSRQENTGELFF	TGTGCCAGCTCCCGACAGGAGAACACCGGGGAGCTGTTTTTT
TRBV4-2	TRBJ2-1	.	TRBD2	CASSQGVLAGASYNEQFF	TGTGCCAGCAGCCAAGGGGTCCTAGCGGGGGCCTCCTACAATGAGCAGTTCTTC
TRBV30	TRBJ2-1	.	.	CAWSGFYNEQFF	TGTGCCTGGAGCGGGTTCTACAATGAGCAGTTCTTC
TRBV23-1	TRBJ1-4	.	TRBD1	CASSHQGQGSTNEKLFF	TGCGCCAGCAGTCATCAAGGACAGGGTAGCACTAATGAAAAACTGTTTTTT
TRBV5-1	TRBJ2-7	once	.	CASSLTAGPSGNEQYF	TGCGCCAGCAGCTTGACTGCGGGGCCAAGCGGCAACGAGCAGTACTTC
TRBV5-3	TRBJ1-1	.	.	CARSLAPGDTEAFF	TGTGCCAGAAGCTTGGCCCCCGGGGACACTGAAGCTTTCTTT
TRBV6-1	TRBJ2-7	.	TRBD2	CASSTGTSGTYEQYF	TGTGCCAGCAGTACCGGGACTAGCGGGACCTACGAGCAGTACTTC
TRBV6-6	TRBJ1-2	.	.	CASSYSFGANYGYTF	TGTGCCAGCAGTTACTCATTCGGAGCTAACTATGGCTACACCTTC
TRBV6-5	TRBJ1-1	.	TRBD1	CASSYTRTGENTEAFF	TGTGCCAGCAGTTACACAAGGACAGGAGAGAACACTGAAGCTTTCTTT
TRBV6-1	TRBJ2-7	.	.	CASIGRLYSYEQYF	TGTGCCAGCATTGGCAGGCTATACTCCTACGAGCAGTACTTC
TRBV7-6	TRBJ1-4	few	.	CASSQTGSHEKLFF	TGTGCCAGCAGCCAGACAGGCTCTCATGAAAAACTGTTTTTT
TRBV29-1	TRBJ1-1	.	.	CSVGTMNTEAFF	TGCAGCGTCGGTACCATGAACACTGAAGCTTTCTTT
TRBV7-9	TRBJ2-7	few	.	CASSLGEGGYEQYF	TGTGCCAGCAGCTTAGGGGAGGGGGGGTACGAGCAGTACTTC
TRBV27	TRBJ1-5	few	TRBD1	CASSPGQGREQPQHF	TGTGCCAGCAGTCCGGGACAGGGAAGGGAACAGCCCCAGCATTTT
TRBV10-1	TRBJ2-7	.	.	CASSESPPAQRYF	TGCGCCAGCAGTGAGAGCCCTCCCGCCCAGCGGTACTTC
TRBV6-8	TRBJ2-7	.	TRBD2	CASSYSQMGGGAVHEQYF	TGTGCCAGCAGTTACTCGCAGATGGGCGGGGGGGCGGTCCACGAGCAGTACTTC
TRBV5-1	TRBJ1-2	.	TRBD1	CASSPDRGNYGYTF	TGCGCCAGCAGCCCGGACAGGGGGAACTATGGCTACACCTTC
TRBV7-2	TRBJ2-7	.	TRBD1	CASRNRGYSYEQYF	TGTGCCAGCAGGAACAGGGGGTACTCCTACGAGCAGTACTTC